This T cell receptor (beta chain) was observed in a study of vaccination and CD4 T cells after COVID-19. This clonotype was seen a handful of times. Its antigen is unknown. Germline V gene sequence: CDR1 MNHEY, CDR2 SMNVEV (reference sequence). V lost 8 bases to trimming and J lost 7 bases; unmatched junction nucleotides: 14. CDR3 length: 16 amino acids. Oncomine TCR Beta short-read sequencing was applied to DNA from cultured CD4+ T cells. TCRdb independently ran MiXCR on the PCR reads; one entry per CDR3 protein. This table holds about 20,000 distinct CDR3 sequences, 35% to 50% found once. The treatment denotes: approximately nine-day PBMC culture with coronavirus spike peptide pools or control peptides (ViraFEST assay). Peptide pools at 10 ug/ml and IL-2 at 8.5 to 10 IU/ml were added to cultures of 1.8 million or so PBMCs per well. Findings and caveats of the study: 304 of 307 vaccine-specific clones from convalescent patients were spike mono-reactive.

This receptor was obtained from a human donor who had recovered from COVID-19. Sequenced: CD4+ T cells from blood, cultured in vitro. The rearrangement joins TRBV27 to TRBJ2-2; 9 bases agree with TRBD1. The CDR3 is CASCYTGQGSNGELFF. The CDR3 coding sequence is TGTGCCAGCTGTTACACGGGACAGGGAAGTAACGGGGAGCTGTTTTTT.